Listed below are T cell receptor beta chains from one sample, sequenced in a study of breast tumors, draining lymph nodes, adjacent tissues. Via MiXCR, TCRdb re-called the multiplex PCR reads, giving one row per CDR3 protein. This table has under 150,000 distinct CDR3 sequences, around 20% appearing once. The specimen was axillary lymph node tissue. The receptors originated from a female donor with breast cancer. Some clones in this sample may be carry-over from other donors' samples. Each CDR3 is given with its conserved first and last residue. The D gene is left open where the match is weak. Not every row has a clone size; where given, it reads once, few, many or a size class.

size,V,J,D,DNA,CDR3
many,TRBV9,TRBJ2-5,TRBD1,TGTGCCAGCAGCTTCCGGGACAGCCAAGAGACCCAGTACTTC,CASSFRDSQETQYF
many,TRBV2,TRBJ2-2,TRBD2,TGTGCCAGCGGGGAACTAGCGGGGCCCGGGGAGCTGTTTTTT,CASGELAGPGELFF
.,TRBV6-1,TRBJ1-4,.,TGTGCCAGCAGTACGCACATTCCAACTAATGAAAAACTGTTTTTT,CASSTHIPTNEKLFF
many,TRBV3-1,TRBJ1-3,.,TGTGCCAGCAGCCAGTCGACAGAGTCTGGAAACACCATATATTTT,CASSQSTESGNTIYF
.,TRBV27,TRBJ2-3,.,TGTGCCAGCAGTTTATTTCGGGGAGGAGGCACAGATACGCAGTATTTT,CASSLFRGGGTDTQYF
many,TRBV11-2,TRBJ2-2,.,TGTGCCAGCAGCCAAAGGGCTAGCTGGAACACCGGGGAGCTGTTTTTT,CASSQRASWNTGELFF
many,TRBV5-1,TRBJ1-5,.,TGCGCCAGCAGCTTGGGGAGGTATAGCAATCAGCCCCAGCATTTT,CASSLGRYSNQPQHF
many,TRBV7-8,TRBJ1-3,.,TGTGCCAGCATCCCGGGTCGCGGAAACACCATATATTTT,CASIPGRGNTIYF
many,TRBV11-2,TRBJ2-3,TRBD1,TGTGCCAGCAGCATCCCGTACGGGGACAGGGGAGGCACAGATACGCAGTATTTT,CASSIPYGDRGGTDTQYF
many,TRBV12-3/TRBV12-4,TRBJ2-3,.,TGTGCCAGCAGTTTCTCGGGGAACACAGATACGCAGTATTTT,CASSFSGNTDTQYF
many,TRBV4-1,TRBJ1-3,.,TGCGCCAGCAGCCCGGACGGACCGTACTCTGGAAACACCATATATTTT,CASSPDGPYSGNTIYF